This T cell receptor beta chain was sequenced during a study of cytomegalovirus exposure and HLA in healthy donors. Notes on the study in general: The authors listed 150 to 200 TCR beta chains as cytomegalovirus-associated. Confirmation was obtained in vitro that three CMV-associated chains are specific for CMV antigens. A link between a missense DCLRE1C variant and TCR beta V- and J-gene trimming emerged from a later analysis.

The CDR3 covers 15 residues. V was trimmed by 1 base and J by 0 bases, leaving 7 bases between them. Germline CDR1 LNHNV, CDR2 YYDKDF (reference sequence). Concerning this clone: Its specificity is unknown.

The PCR had 60 Vbeta and 13 Jbeta primers. Method: immunoSEQ multiplex PCR; TCRdb's copy keeps in-frame clones and lacks some. The repertoire table contains around 40,000 clones. The origin of this receptor is a man in his thirties or forties in good health and CMV-seronegative. The sample comprised PBMCs. This chain joins TRBV15 and TRBJ2-1, with D perhaps matching TRBD2 (5 bases). CDR3 coding DNA: TGTGCCACCAGCAGAGCTGGGAGCTCCTACAATGAGCAGTTCTTC. This gives the protein CATSRAGSSYNEQFF.